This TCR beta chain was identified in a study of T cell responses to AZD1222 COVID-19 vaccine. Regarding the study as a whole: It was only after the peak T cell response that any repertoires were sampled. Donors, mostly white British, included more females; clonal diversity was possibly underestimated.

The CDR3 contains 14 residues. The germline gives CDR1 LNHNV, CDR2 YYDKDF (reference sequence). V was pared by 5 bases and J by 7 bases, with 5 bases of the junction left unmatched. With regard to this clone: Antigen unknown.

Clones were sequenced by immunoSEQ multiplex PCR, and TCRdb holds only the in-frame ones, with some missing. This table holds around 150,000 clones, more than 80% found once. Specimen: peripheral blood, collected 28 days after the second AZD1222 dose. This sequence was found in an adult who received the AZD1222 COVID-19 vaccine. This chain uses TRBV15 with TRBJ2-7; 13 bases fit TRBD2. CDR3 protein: CATSPGTSGTEQYF. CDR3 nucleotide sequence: TGTGCCACCAGCCCCGGGACTAGCGGGACAGAGCAGTACTTC.